This T cell receptor (beta chain) was documented in a study of blood T cell repertoires in COVID-19. About the study: The cDNA or gDNA used as material had been derived from T cells, B-cell-depleted T cells, or PBMCs.

Only in-frame clones appear in the TCRdb table, and some are missing; sequencing was by immunoSEQ multiplex PCR. The sample yields roughly 320,000 clones, roughly 90% seen once. The Seattle site enrolled patients during active infection and followed them longitudinally. This clone has a single count. The clonotype comes from a woman in her 30s with COVID-19, enrolled during active disease. Sequences were obtained from peripheral blood.

The chain's CDR3 is CATRTQGNTEAFF. The CDR3 DNA is TGTGCCACCAGGACCCAGGGAAACACTGAAGCTTTCTTT. The rearrangement joins TRBV15 to TRBJ1-1; tentative D call: TRBD1 (5 bases). V lost 6 bases, J lost 2 bases, and 10 bases lay in between. This CDR3 comprises 13 residues. Germline V gene data show CDR1 as LNHNV and CDR2 as YYDKDF (reference sequence).